This section outlines one T cell receptor (beta chain) sequence together with its context. The V and J ends lost 2 bases and 0 bases respectively, with 12 bases between them. CDR3 size: 16 residues. Germline CDR1 is MDHEN and CDR2 is SYDVKM. Among the unsorted PBMC samples, replicate PCRs used 300 ng DNA, 30,000 to 35,000 T cell genomes. Libraries were prepared by immunoSEQ multiplex PCR; TCRdb keeps only in-frame clonotypes and omits some of them. The sample records approximately 500,000 clones, 75% to 80% being singletons. These data originate in a study of shared clonotypes between healthy human individuals.

The sequenced material came from PBMCs. The clonotype was recovered from a woman in her thirties or forties in good health. Some clones in this sample may be carry-over from other donors' samples. The rearrangement links TRBV28 to TRBJ2-3, with D hard to call. As DNA, the CDR3 is TGTGCCAGCAGTTTAGCGGCAACCACTAGCACAGATACGCAGTATTTT. Amino acids: CASSLAATTSTDTQYF.